This section outlines one T cell receptor (beta chain) sequence together with its context. What it binds is not known. The data originate from a study of graft-versus-host responses after intestinal transplantation. Whole-study results and caveats: Detection of GvH clones occurred in recipient marrow, and some had their first appearance in ileum or blood.

The assay was immunoSEQ multiplex PCR, and TCRdb's table has in-frame clones only and misses some. In the table there are tens of thousands of clones, around 90% of which are singletons. The germline V gene encodes CDR1 SGHDT and CDR2 YYEEEE. The ends were cut back, 4 bases at V and 4 bases at J, with 14 bases in the middle. The CDR3 has 14 amino acids. The material was unstimulated CD8+ T cells sorted from spleen or lymph node cells, obtained before intestinal transplant. The TCR was taken from a human donor who received an intestinal transplant. The chain couples TRBV5-6 to TRBJ1-1; D remains unclear. The DNA for the CDR3 is TGTGCCAGCAGCCATCAGGTGTCACCCACTGAAGCTTTCTTT. Translation: CASSHQVSPTEAFF.